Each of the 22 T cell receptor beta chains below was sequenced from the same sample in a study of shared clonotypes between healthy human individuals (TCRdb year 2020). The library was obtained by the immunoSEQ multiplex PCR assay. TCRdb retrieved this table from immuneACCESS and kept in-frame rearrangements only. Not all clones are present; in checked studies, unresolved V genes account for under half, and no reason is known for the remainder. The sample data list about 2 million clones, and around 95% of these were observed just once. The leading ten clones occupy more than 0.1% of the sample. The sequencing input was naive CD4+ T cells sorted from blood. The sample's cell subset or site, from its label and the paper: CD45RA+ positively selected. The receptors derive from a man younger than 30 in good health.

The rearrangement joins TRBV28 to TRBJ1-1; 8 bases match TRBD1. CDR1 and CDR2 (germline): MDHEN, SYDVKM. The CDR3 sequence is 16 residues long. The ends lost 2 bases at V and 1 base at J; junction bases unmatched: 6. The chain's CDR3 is CASSLVDRGPNTEAFF. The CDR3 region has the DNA TGTGCCAGCAGTTTAGTTGACAGGGGACCGAACACTGAAGCTTTCTTT.

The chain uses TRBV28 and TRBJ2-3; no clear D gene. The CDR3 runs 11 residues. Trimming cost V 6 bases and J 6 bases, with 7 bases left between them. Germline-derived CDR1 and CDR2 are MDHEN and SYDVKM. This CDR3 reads CASRAADTQYF. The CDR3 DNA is TGTGCCAGCAGGGCCGCGGATACGCAGTATTTT. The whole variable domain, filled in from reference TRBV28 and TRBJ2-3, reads DVKVTQSSRYLVKRTGEKVFLECVQDMDHENMFWYRQDPGLGLRLIYFSYDVKMKEKGDIPEGYSVSREKKERFSLILESASTNQTSMYLCASRAADTQYFGPGTRLTVL.

CDR3 coding DNA: TGTGCCAGCAGCGATACAGGGAACTATGGCTACACCTTC. Translated: CASSDTGNYGYTF. The chain employs TRBV5-4 and TRBJ1-2; tentative D call: TRBD1 (6 bases). Between the trimmed V and J ends, which lost 4 bases and 2 bases, there was a span of 9 bases. This CDR3 contains 13 residues. Germline V gene data show CDR1 as SGHNT and CDR2 as YYREEE (reference sequence).

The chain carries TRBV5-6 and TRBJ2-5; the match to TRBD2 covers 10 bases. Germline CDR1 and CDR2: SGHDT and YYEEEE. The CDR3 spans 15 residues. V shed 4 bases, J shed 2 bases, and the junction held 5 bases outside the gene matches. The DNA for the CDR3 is TGTGCCAGCAGCCATAGCGGGAGGCTACAAGAGACCCAGTACTTC. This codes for CASSHSGRLQETQYF.

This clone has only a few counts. CDR3 DNA: TGCGCCAGCAGCCAAGAAGTCACAATGAACACTGAAGCTTTCTTT. Translated: CASSQEVTMNTEAFF. V gene TRBV4-1 combines with J gene TRBJ1-1, with D hard to call. V was trimmed by 0 bases and J by 0 bases, leaving 8 bases between them. The CDR3 length is 15 residues. CDR1 and CDR2 from the germline V gene are MGHRA and YSYEKL.

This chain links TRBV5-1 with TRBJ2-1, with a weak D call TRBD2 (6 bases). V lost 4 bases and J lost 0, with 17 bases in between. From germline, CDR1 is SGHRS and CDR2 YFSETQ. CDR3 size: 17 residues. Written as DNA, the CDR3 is TGCGCCAGCAGCCCCCTGGCCTCCGGGAGCTCCTACAATGAGCAGTTCTTC. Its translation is CASSPLASGSSYNEQFF.

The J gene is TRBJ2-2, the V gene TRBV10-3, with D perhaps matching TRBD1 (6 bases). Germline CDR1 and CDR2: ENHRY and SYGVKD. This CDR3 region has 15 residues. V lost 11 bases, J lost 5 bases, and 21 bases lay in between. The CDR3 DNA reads TGTGCCGCCCGGGGAAGCACAGGGACGACCGGGGAGCTGTTTTTT. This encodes CAARGSTGTTGELFF.

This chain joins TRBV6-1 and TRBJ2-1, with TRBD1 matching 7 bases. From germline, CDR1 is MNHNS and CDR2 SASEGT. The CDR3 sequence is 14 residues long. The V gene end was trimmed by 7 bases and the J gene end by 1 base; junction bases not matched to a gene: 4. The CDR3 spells CASTIQGSYNEQFF. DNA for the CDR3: TGTGCCAGCACTATACAGGGGTCCTACAATGAGCAGTTCTTC.

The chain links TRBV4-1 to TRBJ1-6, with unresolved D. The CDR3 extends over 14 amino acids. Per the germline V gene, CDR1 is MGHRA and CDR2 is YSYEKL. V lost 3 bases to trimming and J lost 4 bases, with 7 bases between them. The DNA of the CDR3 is TGCGCCAGCAGCCAGACACCATATAATTCACCCCTCCACTTT. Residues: CASSQTPYNSPLHF.

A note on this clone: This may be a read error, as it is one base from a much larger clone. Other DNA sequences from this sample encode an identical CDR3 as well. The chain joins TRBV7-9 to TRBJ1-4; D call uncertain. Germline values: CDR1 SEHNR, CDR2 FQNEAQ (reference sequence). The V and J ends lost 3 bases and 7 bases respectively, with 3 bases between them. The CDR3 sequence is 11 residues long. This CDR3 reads CASSLVEKLFF. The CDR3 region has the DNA TGTGCCAGCAGCTTGGTTGAAAAACTGTTTTTT. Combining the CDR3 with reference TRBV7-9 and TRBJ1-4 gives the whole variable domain DTGVSQNPRHKITKRGQNVTFRCDPISEHNRLYWYRQTLGQGPEFLTYFQNEAQLEKSRLLSDRFSAERPKGSFSTLEIQRTEQGDSAMYLCASSLVEKLFFGSGTQLSVL.

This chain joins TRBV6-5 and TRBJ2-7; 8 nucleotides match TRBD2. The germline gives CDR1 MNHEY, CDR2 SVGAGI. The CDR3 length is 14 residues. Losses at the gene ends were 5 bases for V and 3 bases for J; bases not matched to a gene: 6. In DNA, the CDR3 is TGTGCCAGCAGTGGCGGACTAGCCGGCTACGAGCAGTACTTC. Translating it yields CASSGGLAGYEQYF.

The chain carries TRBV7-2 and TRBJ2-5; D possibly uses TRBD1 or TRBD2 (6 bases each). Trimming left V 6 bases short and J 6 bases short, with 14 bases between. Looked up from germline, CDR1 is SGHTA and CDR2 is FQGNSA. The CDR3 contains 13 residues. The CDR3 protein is CASSSRGGKTQYF. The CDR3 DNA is TGTGCCAGCAGTTCCAGGGGCGGGAAGACCCAGTACTTC.

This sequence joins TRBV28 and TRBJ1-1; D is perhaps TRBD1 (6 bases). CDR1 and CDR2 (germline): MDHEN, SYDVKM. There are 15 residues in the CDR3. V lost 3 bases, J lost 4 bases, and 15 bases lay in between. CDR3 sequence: CASSFRGARVTEAFF. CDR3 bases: TGTGCCAGCAGTTTCAGGGGTGCGAGGGTCACTGAAGCTTTCTTT.

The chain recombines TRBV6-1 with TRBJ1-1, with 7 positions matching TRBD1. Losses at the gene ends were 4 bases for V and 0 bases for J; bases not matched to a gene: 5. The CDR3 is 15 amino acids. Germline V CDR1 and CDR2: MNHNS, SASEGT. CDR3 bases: TGTGCCAGCAGTGTTGCGACAGGGTTGAACACTGAAGCTTTCTTT. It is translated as CASSVATGLNTEAFF.

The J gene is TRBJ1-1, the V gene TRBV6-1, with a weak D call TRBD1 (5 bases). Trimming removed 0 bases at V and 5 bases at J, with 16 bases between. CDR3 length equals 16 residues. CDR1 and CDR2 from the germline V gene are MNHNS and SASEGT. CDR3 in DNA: TGTGCCAGCAGTGAAGCCCCGGGGCAGGGCGGGACTGAAGCTTTCTTT. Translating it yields CASSEAPGQGGTEAFF.

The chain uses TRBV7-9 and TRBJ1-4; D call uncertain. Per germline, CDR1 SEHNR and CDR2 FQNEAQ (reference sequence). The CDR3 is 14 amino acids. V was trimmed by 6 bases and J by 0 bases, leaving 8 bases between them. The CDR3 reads CASRDSATNEKLFF. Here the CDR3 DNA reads TGTGCCAGCAGGGATAGCGCAACTAATGAAAAACTGTTTTTT. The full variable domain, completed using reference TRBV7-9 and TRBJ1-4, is DTGVSQNPRHKITKRGQNVTFRCDPISEHNRLYWYRQTLGQGPEFLTYFQNEAQLEKSRLLSDRFSAERPKGSFSTLEIQRTEQGDSAMYLCASRDSATNEKLFFGSGTQLSVL.

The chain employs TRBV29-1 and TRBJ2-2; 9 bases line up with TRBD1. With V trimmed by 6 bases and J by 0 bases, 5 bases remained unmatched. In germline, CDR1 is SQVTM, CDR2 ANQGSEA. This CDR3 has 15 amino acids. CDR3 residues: CSVRDRDPNTGELFF. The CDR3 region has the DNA TGCAGCGTCCGGGACAGGGACCCGAACACCGGGGAGCTGTTTTTT.

The CDR3 coding sequence is TGCGCCAGCAGCTTGGCCGGTGGCAGGGCGGGGGAGCAGTACTTC. Translated, it gives CASSLAGGRAGEQYF. The V gene is TRBV5-1, the J gene TRBJ2-7, with D tentatively TRBD2 (6 bases). V shed 0 bases and J shed 7 bases, with 17 bases lying between them. Germline V CDR1 and CDR2: SGHRS, YFSETQ. The CDR3 is 15 residues long.

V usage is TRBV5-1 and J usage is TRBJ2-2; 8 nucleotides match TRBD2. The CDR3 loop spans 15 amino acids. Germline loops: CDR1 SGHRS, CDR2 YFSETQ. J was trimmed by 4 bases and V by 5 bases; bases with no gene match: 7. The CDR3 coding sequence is TGCGCCAGCAGTCAGCGGGAGAGGACCACCGGGGAGCTGTTTTTT. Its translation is CASSQRERTTGELFF.

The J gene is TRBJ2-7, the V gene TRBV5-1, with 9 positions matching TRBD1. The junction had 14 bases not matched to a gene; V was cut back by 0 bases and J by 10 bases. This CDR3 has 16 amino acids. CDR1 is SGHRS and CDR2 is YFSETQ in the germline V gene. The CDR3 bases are TGCGCCAGCAGCTTGGCGCCGGGACAGGGATCGTGGAGCCAGTACTTC. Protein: CASSLAPGQGSWSQYF. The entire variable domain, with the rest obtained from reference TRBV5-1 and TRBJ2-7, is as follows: KAGVTQTPRYLIKTRGQQVTLSCSPISGHRSVSWYQQTPGQGLQFLFEYFSETQRNKGNFPGRFSGRQFSNSRSEMNVSTLELGDSALYLCASSLAPGQGSWSQYFGPGTRLTVT.

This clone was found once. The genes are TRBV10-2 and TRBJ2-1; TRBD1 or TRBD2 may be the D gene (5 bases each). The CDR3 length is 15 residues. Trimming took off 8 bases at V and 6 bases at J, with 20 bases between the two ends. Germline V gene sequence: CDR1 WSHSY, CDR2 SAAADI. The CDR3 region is CASGAGLTGSNEQFF. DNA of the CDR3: TGCGCCAGCGGGGCCGGACTCACCGGTTCCAATGAGCAGTTCTTC.

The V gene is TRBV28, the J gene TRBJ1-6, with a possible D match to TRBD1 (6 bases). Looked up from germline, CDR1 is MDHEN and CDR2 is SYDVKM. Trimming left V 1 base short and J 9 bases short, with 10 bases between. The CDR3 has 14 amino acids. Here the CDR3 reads CASSLSGEGSPLHF. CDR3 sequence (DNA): TGTGCCAGCAGTTTATCAGGGGAAGGTTCACCCCTCCACTTT.